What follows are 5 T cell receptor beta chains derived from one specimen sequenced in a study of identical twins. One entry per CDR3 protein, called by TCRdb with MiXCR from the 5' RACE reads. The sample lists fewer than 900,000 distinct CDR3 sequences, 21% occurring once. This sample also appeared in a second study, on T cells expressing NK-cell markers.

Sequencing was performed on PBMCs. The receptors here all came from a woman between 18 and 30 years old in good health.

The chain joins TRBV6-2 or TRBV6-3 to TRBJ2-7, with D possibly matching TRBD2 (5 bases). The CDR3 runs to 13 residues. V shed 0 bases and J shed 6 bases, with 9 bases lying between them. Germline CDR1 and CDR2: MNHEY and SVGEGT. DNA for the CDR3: TGTGCCAGCAGTTACTCGGACGGGGTCGAGCAGTACTTC. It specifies CASSYSDGVEQYF.

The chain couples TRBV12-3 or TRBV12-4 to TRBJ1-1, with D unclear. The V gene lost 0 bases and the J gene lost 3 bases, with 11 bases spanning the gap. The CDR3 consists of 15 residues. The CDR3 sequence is CASSLARLRDTEAFF. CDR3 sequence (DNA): TGTGCCAGCAGTTTAGCGCGTCTTAGGGACACTGAAGCTTTCTTT.

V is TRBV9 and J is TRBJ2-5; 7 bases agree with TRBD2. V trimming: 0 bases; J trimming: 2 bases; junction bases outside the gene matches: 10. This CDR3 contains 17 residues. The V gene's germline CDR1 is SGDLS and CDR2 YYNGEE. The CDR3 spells CASSVAGGGDHQETQYF. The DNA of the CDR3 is TGTGCCAGCAGCGTAGCTGGGGGGGGAGACCATCAAGAGACCCAGTACTTC.

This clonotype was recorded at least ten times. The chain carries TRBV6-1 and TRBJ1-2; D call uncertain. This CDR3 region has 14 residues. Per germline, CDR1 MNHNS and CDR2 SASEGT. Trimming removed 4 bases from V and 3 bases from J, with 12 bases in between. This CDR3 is CASSGGGTHYGYTF. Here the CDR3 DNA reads TGTGCCAGCAGTGGGGGAGGAACACACTATGGCTACACCTTC.

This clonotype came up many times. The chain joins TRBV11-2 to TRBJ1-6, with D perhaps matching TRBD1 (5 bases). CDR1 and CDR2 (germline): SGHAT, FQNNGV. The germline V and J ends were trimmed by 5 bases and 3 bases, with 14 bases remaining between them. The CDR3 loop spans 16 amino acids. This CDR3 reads CASSTPDTYYNSPLHF. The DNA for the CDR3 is TGTGCCAGCAGCACCCCGGACACTTACTATAATTCACCCCTCCACTTT.